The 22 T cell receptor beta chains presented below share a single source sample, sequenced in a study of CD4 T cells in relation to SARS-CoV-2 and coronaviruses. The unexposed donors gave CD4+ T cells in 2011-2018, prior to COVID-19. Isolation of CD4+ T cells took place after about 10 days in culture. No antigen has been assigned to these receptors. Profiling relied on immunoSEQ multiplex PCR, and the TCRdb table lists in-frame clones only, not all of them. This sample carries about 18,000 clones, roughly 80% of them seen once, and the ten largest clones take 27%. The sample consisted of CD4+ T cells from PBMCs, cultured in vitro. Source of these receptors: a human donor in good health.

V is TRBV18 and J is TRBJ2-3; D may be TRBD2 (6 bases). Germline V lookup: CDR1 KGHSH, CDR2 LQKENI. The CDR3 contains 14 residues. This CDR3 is CGSSGVGSTDTQYF. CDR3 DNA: TGTGGATCATCGGGGGTCGGGAGCACAGATACGCAGTATTTT. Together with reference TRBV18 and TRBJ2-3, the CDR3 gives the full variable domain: NAGVMQNPRHLVRRRGQEARLRCSPMKGHSHVYWYRQLPEEGLKFMVYLQKENIIDESGMPKERFSAEFPKEGPSILRIQQVVRGDSAAYFCGSSGVGSTDTQYFGPGTRLTVL.

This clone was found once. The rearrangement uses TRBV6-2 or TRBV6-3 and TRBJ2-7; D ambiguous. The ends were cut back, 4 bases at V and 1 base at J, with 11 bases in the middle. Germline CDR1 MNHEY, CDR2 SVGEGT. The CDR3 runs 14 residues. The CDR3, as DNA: TGTGCCAGCAGTTCGATGACGGAGTCCTACGAGCAGTACTTC. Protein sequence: CASSSMTESYEQYF.

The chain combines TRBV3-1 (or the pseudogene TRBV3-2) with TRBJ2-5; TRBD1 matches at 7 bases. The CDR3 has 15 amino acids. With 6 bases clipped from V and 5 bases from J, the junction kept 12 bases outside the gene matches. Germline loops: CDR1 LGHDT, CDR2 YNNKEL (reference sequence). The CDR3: CASSPTQTGLETQYF. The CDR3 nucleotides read TGTGCCAGCAGTCCAACACAGACAGGGTTGGAGACCCAGTACTTC.

CDR3 sequence: CAWSVNNYGYTF. The CDR3, as DNA: TGTGCCTGGAGTGTAAATAACTATGGCTACACCTTC. The V call is TRBV30, the J call TRBJ1-2; D is undetermined. The V and J ends lost 0 bases and 1 base respectively, with 3 bases between them. CDR1 and CDR2 (germline): GTSNPN, SVGIG (reference sequence). The CDR3 sequence is 12 residues long.

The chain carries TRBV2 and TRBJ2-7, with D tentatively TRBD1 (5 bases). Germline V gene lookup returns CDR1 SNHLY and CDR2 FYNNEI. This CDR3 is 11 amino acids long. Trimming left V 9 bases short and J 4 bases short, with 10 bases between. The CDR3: CASRGFYEQYF. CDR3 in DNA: TGTGCCAGTAGGGGTTTTTACGAGCAGTACTTC.

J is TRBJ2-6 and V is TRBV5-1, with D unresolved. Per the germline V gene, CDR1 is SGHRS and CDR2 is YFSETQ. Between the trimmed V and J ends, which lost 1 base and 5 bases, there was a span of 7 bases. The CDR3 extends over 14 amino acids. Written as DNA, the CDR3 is TGCGCCAGCAGCTTGTCTTCGCGGGCCAACGTCCTGACTTTC. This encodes CASSLSSRANVLTF.

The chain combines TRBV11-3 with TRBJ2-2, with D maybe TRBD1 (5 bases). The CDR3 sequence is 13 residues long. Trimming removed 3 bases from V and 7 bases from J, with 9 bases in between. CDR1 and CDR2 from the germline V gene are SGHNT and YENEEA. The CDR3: CASSFQGIGELFF. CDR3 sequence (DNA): TGTGCCAGCAGCTTTCAGGGAATCGGGGAGCTGTTTTTT. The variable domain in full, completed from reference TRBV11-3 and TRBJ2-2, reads EAGVVQSPRYKIIEKKQPVAFWCNPISGHNTLYWYLQNLGQGPELLIRYENEEAVDDSQLPKDRFSAERLKGVDSTLKIQPAELGDSAVYLCASSFQGIGELFFGEGSRLTVL.

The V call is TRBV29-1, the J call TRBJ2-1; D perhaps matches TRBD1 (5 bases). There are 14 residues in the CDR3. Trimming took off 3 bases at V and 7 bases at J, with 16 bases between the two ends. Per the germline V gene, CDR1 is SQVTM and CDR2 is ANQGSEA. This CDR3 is CSVDLGRVGNEQFF. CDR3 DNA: TGCAGCGTTGATTTGGGCAGGGTGGGGAATGAGCAGTTCTTC.

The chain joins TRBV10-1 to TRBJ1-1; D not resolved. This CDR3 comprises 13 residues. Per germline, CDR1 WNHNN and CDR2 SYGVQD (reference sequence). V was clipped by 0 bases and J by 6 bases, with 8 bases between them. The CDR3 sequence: CASSESKGSEAFF. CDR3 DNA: TGCGCCAGCAGTGAGTCTAAAGGGTCTGAAGCTTTCTTT.

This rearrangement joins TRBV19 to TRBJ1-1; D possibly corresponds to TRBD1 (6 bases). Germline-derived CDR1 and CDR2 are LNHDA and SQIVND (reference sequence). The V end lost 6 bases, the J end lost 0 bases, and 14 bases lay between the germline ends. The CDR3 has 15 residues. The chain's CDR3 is CASRKPGQLNTEAFF. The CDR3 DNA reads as TGTGCCAGTAGGAAACCAGGACAGTTGAACACTGAAGCTTTCTTT. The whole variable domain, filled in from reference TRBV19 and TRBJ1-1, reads DGGITQSPKYLFRKEGQNVTLSCEQNLNHDAMYWYRQDPGQGLRLIYYSQIVNDFQKGDIAEGYSVSREKKESFPLTVTSAQKNPTAFYLCASRKPGQLNTEAFFGQGTRLTVV.

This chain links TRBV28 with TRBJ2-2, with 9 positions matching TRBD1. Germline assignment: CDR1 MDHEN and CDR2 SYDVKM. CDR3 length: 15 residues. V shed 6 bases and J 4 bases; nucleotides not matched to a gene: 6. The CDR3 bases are TGTGCCAGCAGGACGGGACAGGGAAGCACCGGGGAGCTGTTTTTT. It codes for CASRTGQGSTGELFF.

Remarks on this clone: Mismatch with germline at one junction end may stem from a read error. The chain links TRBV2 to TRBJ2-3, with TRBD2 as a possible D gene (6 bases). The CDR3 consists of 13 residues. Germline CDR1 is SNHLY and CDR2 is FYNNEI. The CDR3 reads CASSVTSRDTQYF. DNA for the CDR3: TGTGCCAGCAGTGTTACTAGCAGAGATACGCAGTATTTT.

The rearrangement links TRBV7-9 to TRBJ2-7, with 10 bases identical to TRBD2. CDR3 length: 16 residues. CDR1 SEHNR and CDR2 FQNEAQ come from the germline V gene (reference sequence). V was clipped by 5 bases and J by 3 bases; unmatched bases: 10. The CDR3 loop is CASSRQRTSGIYEQYF. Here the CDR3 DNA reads TGTGCCAGCAGCCGTCAAAGGACTAGCGGAATCTACGAGCAGTACTTC.

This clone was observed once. Here the CDR3 reads CASSARGGQGGTQYF. CDR3 nucleotides: TGTGCCAGCAGTGCCAGGGGAGGACAGGGCGGGACCCAGTACTTC. J is TRBJ2-5 and V is TRBV27; TRBD1 aligns across 8 bases. The CDR3 is made up of 15 amino acids. V dropped 5 bases and J dropped 7; count of bases not matched to a gene: 12. Per the germline V gene, CDR1 is MNHEY and CDR2 is SMNVEV (reference sequence).

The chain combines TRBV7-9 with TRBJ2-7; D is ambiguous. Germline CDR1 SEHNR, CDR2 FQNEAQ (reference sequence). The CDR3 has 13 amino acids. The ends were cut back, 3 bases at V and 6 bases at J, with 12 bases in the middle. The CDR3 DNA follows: TGTGCCAGCAGCTTGGGCGAGTGGTCCGAGCAGTACTTC. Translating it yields CASSLGEWSEQYF.

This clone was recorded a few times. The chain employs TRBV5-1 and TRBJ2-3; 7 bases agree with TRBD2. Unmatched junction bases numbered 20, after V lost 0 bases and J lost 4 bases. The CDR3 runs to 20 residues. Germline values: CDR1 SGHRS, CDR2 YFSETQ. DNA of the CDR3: TGCGCCAGCAGCTTGGCTCGAAGCCTGAGGGAGGGAATTAGGGCAGATACGCAGTATTTT. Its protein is CASSLARSLREGIRADTQYF.

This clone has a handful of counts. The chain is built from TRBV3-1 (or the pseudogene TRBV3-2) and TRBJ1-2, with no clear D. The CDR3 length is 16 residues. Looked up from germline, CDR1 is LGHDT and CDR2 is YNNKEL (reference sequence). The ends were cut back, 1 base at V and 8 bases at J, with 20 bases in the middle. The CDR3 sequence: CASSQAPNAGVWGYTF. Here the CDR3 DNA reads TGTGCCAGCAGCCAAGCCCCCAACGCGGGCGTGTGGGGCTACACCTTC.

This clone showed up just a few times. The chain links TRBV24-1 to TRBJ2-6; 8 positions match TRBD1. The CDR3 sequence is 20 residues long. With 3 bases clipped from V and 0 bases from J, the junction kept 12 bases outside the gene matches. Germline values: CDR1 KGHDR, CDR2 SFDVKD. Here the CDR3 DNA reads TGTGCCACCAGTGATAGGGAGGACAGGGTCAAACACTCTGGGGCCAACGTCCTGACTTTC. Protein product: CATSDREDRVKHSGANVLTF.

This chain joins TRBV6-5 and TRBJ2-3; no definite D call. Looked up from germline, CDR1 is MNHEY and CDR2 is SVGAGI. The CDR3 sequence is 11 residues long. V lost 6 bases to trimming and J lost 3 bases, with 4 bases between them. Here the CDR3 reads CASRLTDTQYF. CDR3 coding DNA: TGTGCCAGCAGGCTGACAGATACGCAGTATTTT.

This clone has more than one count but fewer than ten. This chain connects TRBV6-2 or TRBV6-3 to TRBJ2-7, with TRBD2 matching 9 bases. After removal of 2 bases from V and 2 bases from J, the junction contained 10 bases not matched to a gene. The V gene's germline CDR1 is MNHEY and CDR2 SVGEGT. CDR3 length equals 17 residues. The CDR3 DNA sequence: TGTGCCAGCAGTTACCCCCGTTCTCGGACTAGCGCCTACGAGCAGTACTTC. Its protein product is CASSYPRSRTSAYEQYF.

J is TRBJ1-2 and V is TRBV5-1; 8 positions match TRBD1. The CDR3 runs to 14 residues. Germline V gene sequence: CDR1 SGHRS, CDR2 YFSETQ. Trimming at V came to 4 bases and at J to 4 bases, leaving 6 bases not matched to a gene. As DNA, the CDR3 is TGCGCCAGCAGCCCACCGACAGGGGTCTATGGCTACACCTTC. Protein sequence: CASSPPTGVYGYTF. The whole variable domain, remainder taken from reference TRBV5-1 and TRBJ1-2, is KAGVTQTPRYLIKTRGQQVTLSCSPISGHRSVSWYQQTPGQGLQFLFEYFSETQRNKGNFPGRFSGRQFSNSRSEMNVSTLELGDSALYLCASSPPTGVYGYTFGSGTRLTVV.

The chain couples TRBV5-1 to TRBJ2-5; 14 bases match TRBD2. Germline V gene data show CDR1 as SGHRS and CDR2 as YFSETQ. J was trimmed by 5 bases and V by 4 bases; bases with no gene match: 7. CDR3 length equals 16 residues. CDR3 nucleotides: TGCGCCAGCAGCCAGCGACTAGCGGGAGGGACCGAGACCCAGTACTTC. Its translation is CASSQRLAGGTETQYF.